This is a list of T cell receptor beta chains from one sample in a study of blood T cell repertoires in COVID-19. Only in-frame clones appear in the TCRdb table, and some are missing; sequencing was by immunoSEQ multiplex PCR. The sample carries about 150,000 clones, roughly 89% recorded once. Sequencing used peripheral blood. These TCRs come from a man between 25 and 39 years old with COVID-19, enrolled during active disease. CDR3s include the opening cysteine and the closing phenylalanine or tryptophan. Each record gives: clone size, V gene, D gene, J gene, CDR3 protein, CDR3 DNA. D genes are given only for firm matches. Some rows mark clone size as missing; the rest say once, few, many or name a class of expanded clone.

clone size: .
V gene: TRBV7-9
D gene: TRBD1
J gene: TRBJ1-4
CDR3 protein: CASSPPQAHTGANEKLFF
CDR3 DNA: TGTGCCAGCAGCCCACCCCAGGCCCACACAGGGGCTAATGAAAAACTGTTTTTT

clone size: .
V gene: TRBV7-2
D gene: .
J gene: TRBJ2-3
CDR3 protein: CASSLGLSAPDTQYF
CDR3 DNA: TGTGCCAGCAGCTTAGGCCTTTCAGCGCCAGATACGCAGTATTTT

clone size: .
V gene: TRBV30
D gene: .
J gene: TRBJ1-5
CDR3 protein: CAWSFPGVGLDNQPQHF
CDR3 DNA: TGTGCCTGGAGTTTCCCAGGGGTTGGCTTGGACAATCAGCCCCAGCATTTT

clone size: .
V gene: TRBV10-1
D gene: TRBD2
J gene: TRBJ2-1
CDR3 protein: CASSRLAGAHEQFF
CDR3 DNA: TGCGCCAGCAGTAGGCTAGCGGGAGCCCATGAGCAGTTCTTC

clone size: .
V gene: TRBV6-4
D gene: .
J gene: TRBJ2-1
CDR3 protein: CASSDRYRDEQFF
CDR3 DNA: TGTGCCAGCAGTGACAGGTACAGGGATGAGCAGTTCTTC

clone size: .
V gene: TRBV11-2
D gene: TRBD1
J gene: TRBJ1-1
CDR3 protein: CASSFDRGSEAFF
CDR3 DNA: TGTGCCAGCAGCTTTGACAGGGGATCTGAAGCTTTCTTT

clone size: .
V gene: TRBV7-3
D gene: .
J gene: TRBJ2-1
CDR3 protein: CASSRGGVQGKNEQFF
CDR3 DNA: TGTGCCAGCAGCAGAGGCGGGGTACAGGGGAAGAATGAGCAGTTCTTC

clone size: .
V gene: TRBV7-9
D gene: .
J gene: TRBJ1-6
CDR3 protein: CASRSAGSSPLHF
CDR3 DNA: TGTGCCAGCCGCTCCGCAGGCTCCTCACCCCTCCACTTT

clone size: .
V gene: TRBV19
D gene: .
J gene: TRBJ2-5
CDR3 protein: CASSFSSQETQYF
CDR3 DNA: TGTGCCAGTAGTTTTTCCAGCCAAGAGACCCAGTACTTC

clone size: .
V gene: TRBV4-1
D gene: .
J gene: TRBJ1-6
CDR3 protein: CASSQEGGANSPLHF
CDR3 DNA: TGCGCCAGCAGCCAAGAAGGCGGGGCTAATTCACCCCTCCACTTT

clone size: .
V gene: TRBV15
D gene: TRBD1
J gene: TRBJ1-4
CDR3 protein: CATSIRDRVGEKLFF
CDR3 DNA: TGTGCCACCAGCATCCGGGACAGGGTTGGTGAAAAACTGTTTTTT

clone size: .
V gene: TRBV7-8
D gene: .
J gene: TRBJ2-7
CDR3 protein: CASSLMAAGTREQYF
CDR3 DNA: TGTGCCAGCAGCTTAATGGCAGCAGGGACTCGCGAGCAGTACTTC

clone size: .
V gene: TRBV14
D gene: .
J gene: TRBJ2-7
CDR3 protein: CASSQYQGIEQYF
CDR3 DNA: TGTGCCAGCAGCCAGTACCAGGGTATCGAGCAGTACTTC

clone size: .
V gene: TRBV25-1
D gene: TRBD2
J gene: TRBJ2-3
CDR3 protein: CASSGRIRRRGADTQYF
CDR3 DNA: TGTGCCAGCAGTGGTAGGATTCGACGGCGGGGGGCAGATACGCAGTATTTT

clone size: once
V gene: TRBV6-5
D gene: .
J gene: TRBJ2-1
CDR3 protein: CASTLGGANEQFF
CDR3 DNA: TGTGCCAGCACCCTTGGGGGGGCGAATGAGCAGTTCTTC

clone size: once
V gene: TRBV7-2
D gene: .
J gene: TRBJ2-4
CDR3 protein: CASSLQGLLAKNIQYF
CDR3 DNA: TGTGCCAGCAGCTTACAGGGCTTACTAGCCAAAAACATTCAGTACTTC

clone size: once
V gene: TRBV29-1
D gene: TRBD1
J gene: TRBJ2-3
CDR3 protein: CSVATGVRTDTQYF
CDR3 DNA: TGCAGCGTTGCTACAGGGGTTCGCACAGATACGCAGTATTTT

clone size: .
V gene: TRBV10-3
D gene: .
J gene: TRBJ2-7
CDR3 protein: CAISEGRYEQYF
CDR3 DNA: TGTGCCATCAGCGAAGGCAGGTACGAGCAGTACTTC

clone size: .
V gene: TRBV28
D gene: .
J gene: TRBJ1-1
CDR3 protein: CASSLSQGWNTEAFF
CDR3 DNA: TGTGCCAGCAGTTTATCCCAGGGGTGGAACACTGAAGCTTTCTTT

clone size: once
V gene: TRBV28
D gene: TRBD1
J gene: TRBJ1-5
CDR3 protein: CASSSGTGRAQPQHF
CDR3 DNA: TGTGCCAGCAGTTCCGGGACAGGGAGGGCTCAGCCCCAGCATTTT

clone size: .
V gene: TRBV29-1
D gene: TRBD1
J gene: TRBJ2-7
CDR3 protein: CSAGMGQGYEQYF
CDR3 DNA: TGCAGCGCCGGCATGGGACAGGGCTACGAGCAGTACTTC

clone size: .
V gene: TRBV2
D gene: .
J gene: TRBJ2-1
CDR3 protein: CASTLTERNEQFF
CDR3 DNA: TGTGCCAGCACGCTAACCGAGAGAAATGAGCAGTTCTTC

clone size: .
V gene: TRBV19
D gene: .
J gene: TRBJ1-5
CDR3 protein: CASRRTDQPQHF
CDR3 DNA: TGTGCCAGTAGGAGAACGGATCAGCCCCAGCATTTT

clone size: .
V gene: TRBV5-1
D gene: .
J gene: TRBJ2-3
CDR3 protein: CASSLGGTSTDTQYF
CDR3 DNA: TGCGCCAGCAGCTTGGGAGGGACTTCCACAGATACGCAGTATTTT

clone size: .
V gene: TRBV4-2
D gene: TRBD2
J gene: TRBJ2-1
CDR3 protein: CASSLGLAGENEQFF
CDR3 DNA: TGTGCCAGCAGCCTGGGACTAGCGGGAGAGAATGAGCAGTTCTTC

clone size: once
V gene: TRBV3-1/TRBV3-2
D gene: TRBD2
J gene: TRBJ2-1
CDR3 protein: CASSQVRTSGSNEQFF
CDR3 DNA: TGTGCCAGCAGCCAAGTCAGGACTAGCGGGAGCAATGAGCAGTTCTTC

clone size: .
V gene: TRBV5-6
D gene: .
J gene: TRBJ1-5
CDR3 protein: CASSPDGGNQPQHF
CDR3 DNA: TGTGCCAGCAGCCCCGACGGCGGTAATCAGCCCCAGCATTTT

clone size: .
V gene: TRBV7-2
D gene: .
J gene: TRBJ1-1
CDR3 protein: CASSLRTVVNTEAFF
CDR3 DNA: TGTGCCAGCAGCTTGCGGACAGTAGTGAACACTGAAGCTTTCTTT

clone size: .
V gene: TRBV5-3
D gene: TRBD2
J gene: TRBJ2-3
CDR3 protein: CARSSRRLAGTDTQYF
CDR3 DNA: TGTGCCAGAAGCTCAAGACGACTAGCGGGCACAGATACGCAGTATTTT

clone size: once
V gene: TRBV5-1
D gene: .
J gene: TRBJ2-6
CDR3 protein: CASSLEAGVYSGANVLTF
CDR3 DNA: TGCGCCAGCAGCTTGGAGGCAGGGGTTTACTCTGGGGCCAACGTCCTGACTTTC

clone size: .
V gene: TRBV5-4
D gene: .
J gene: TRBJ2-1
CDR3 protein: CASSLGAEQYNEQFF
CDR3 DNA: TGTGCCAGCAGCTTGGGAGCGGAACAATACAATGAGCAGTTCTTC

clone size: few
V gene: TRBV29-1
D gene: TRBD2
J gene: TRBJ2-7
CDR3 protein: CSVVRGLAGGGEQYF
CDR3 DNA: TGCAGCGTTGTCCGGGGACTAGCGGGAGGAGGGGAGCAGTACTTC

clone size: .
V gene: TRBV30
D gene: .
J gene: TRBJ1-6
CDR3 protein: CAWSVQDNSPLHF
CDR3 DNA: TGTGCCTGGAGTGTACAGGATAATTCACCCCTCCACTTT

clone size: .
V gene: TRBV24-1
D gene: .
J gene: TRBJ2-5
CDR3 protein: CATSDSDREVETQYF
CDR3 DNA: TGTGCCACCAGTGACAGTGACAGGGAGGTAGAGACCCAGTACTTC

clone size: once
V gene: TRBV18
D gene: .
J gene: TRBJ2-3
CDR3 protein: CASSLRSEPTQYF
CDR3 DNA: TGTGCCAGCTCTCTCCGGTCGGAGCCTACGCAGTATTTT

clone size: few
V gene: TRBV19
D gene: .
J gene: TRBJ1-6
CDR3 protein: CASSNRDSPLHF
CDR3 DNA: TGTGCCAGTAGTAACCGAGATTCACCCCTCCACTTT

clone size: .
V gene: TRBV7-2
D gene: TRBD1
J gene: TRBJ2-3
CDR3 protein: CASNDRTGGDTDTQYF
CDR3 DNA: TGTGCCAGCAACGATAGGACAGGGGGAGACACAGATACGCAGTATTTT

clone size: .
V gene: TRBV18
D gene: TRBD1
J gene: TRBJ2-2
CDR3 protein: CASSPPTGENTGELFF
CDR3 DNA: TGTGCCAGCTCACCACCCACAGGGGAGAACACCGGGGAGCTGTTTTTT

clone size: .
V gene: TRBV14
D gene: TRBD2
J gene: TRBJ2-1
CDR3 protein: CASSQLASGKNRQFF
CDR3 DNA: TGTGCCAGCAGCCAATTGGCTAGCGGCAAGAATAGGCAGTTCTTC

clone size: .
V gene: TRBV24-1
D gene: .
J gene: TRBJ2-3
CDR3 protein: CATSDLVAGSTDTQYF
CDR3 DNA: TGTGCCACCAGTGATTTGGTTGCGGGGAGCACAGATACGCAGTATTTT

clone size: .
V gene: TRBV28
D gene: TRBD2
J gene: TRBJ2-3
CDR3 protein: CASSLGLAGVNTQYF
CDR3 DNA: TGTGCCAGCAGTCTGGGACTAGCGGGAGTAAATACGCAGTATTTT

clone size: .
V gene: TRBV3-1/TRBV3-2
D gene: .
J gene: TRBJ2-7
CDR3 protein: CASSQQGPISYEQYF
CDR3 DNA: TGTGCCAGCAGCCAACAGGGGCCCATCTCCTACGAGCAGTACTTC

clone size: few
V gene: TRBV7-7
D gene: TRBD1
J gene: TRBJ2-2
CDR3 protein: CASSSYRGRNTGELFF
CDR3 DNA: TGTGCTAGCAGCTCGTACAGGGGACGGAACACCGGGGAGCTGTTTTTT

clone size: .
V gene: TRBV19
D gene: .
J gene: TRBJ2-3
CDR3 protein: CASRNKGADTQYF
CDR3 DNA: TGTGCCAGTAGGAACAAGGGGGCAGATACGCAGTATTTT

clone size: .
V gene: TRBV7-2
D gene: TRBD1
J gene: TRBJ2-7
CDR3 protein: CASSPDRGRYEQYF
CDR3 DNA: TGTGCCAGCAGCCCGGACAGGGGTCGATACGAGCAGTACTTC

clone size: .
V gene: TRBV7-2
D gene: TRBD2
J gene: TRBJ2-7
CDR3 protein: CASRPSGGAYEQYF
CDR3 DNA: TGTGCCAGCAGACCTAGCGGGGGAGCCTACGAGCAGTACTTC

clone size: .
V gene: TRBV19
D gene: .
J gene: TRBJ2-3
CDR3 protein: CASTQTGEGADTQYF
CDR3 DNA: TGTGCCAGTACCCAGACGGGGGAAGGTGCAGATACGCAGTATTTT

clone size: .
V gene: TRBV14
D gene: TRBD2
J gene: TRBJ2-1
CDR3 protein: CASSRGGRVRNEQFF
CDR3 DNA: TGTGCCAGCAGCCGCGGCGGGAGGGTTCGGAATGAGCAGTTCTTC

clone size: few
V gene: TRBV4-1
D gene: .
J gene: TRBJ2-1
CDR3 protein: CASSQDQGSNEQFF
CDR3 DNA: TGCGCCAGCAGCCAAGATCAGGGCAGTAATGAGCAGTTCTTC

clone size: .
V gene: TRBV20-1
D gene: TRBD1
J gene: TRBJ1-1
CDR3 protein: CSASKGQLNTEAFF
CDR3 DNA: TGCAGTGCTAGTAAGGGACAGCTGAACACTGAAGCTTTCTTT

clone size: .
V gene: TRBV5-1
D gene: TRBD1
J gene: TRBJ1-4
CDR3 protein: CATDREIGKLFF
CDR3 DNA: TGCGCCACCGACAGGGAAATAGGGAAACTGTTTTTT

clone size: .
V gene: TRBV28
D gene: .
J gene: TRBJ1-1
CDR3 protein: CASRLYAEAFF
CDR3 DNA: TGTGCCAGCAGACTATACGCTGAAGCTTTCTTT

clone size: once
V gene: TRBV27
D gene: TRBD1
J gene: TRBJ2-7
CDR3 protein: CASSSQGAITREQYF
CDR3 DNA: TGTGCCAGCAGTTCACAGGGGGCGATCACGAGGGAGCAGTACTTC

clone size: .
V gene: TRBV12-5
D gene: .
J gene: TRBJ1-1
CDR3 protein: CASGLSGFTEAFF
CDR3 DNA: TGTGCTAGTGGTTTGTCAGGGTTCACTGAAGCTTTCTTT

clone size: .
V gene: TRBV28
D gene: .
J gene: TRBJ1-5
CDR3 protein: CASSLEQNQPQHF
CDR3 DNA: TGTGCCAGCAGTTTAGAACAGAATCAGCCCCAGCATTTT